The source of this T cell receptor beta chain is a study of T cell clones after liver transplantation. The wider study: Immunosuppression withdrawal was tried within 2 years after liver transplantation in this trial. At least one year of complete immunosuppression withdrawal without enzymes over twice normal defined tolerance. Broader study findings: Low donor cell numbers restricted donor-reactive repertoire measurement in a couple of subjects. Circulating graft-donor-reactive CD4 TCRbeta sequences fell significantly post-transplant in 5 of 8 subjects.

The CDR3 has 14 residues. V was trimmed by 5 bases and J by 8 bases, leaving 15 bases between them. The germline gives CDR1 PRHDT, CDR2 FYEKMQ (reference sequence). In regard to this clone: The antigen is unknown.

Data came from immunoSEQ multiplex PCR; TCRdb stores just in-frame clones and leaves some out. This table holds approximately 8,800 clones, 60% to 80% found once. This sequence originates from a human donor who received a liver transplant. The material sequenced was CD8+ T cells from blood, taken before liver transplant. This chain uses TRBV13 with TRBJ1-4, with a possible D match to TRBD1 (5 bases). The CDR3 region has the DNA TGTGCCAGCAGCCTGCTGGGGCCCCGGGAAAAACTGTTTTTT. Translated: CASSLLGPREKLFF. Filled out from reference TRBV13 and TRBJ1-4, the complete variable domain reads AAGVIQSPRHLIKEKRETATLKCYPIPRHDTVYWYQQGPGQDPQFLISFYEKMQSDKGSIPDRFSAQQFSDYHSELNMSSLELGDSALYFCASSLLGPREKLFFGSGTQLSVL.